A selection of T cell receptor beta chains follows, all from one sample in a study of CD8 T cells in ankylosing spondylitis. TCRdb analysed the 5' RACE reads with MiXCR anew, one entry per CDR3 protein. The repertoire holds about 250,000 distinct CDR3 sequences, approximately 30% seen once, with approximately 4.4% in the top ten. Sequenced input: blood, either unsorted or a sorted T cell fraction (not recorded which). These receptors all stem from a male donor with ankylosing spondylitis or in good health (not recorded which). CDR3s include the opening cysteine and the closing phenylalanine or tryptophan. The order of the fields is D gene, J gene, clone size, V gene, CDR3 DNA, CDR3 protein. D genes are given only for firm matches. Clone size is given for some rows only: seen once, a few or many times, or a class if the clone is expanded.

- TRBJ2-3 - TRBV18 TGTGCCAGCTCATCCAACCCTAGCACAGATACGCAGTATTTT CASSSNPSTDTQYF
TRBD2 TRBJ2-5 - TRBV10-2 TGCGCCAGCAGTGAGGGTAGCGGGGAATTACAAGAGACCCAGTACTTC CASSEGSGELQETQYF
TRBD1 TRBJ2-2 - TRBV11-3 TGTGCCAGCAGCTCCTTTAGACAGGGGGCATATTCCGGGGAGCTGTTTTTT CASSSFRQGAYSGELFF
- TRBJ2-6 few TRBV5-1 TGCGCCAGCAGCTTTGTGCAAGCTGGGGCCAACGTCCTGACTTTC CASSFVQAGANVLTF
- TRBJ1-1 few TRBV27 TGTGCCAGCAGTTGGGACCTTGGGACTGAAGCTTTCTTT CASSWDLGTEAFF
- TRBJ1-2 few TRBV29-1 TGCAGCGTTGATTTACGTGGGTATGGCTACACCTTC CSVDLRGYGYTF
- TRBJ2-7 - TRBV20-1 TGCAGTGCAAGAGGGGGGAGCTCCTACGAGCAGTACTTC CSARGGSSYEQYF
- TRBJ1-1 few TRBV12-3/TRBV12-4 TGTGCCAGCATGTTGGGGTTCGGCACTGAAGCTTTCTTT CASMLGFGTEAFF
TRBD2 TRBJ2-5 - TRBV6-1 TGTGCCAGCAGCCGCGGGCTAGCGGGCCAAGAGACCCAGTACTTC CASSRGLAGQETQYF
- TRBJ2-3 - TRBV18 TGTGCCAGCTCACCACTGGGACACACAGATACGCAGTATTTT CASSPLGHTDTQYF
TRBD2 TRBJ2-3 few TRBV29-1 TGCAGCGTTGAAGTGGAGGTTTTAGGTAGCGGGGAGATCACAGATACGCAGTATTTT CSVEVEVLGSGEITDTQYF
- TRBJ1-1 - TRBV15 TGTGCCACCAGCAGAGCATTGGGGGGCGGTGAAGCTTTCTTT CATSRALGGGEAFF
- TRBJ2-3 few TRBV5-1 TGCGCCAGCAGCTTGGCCGGAAAAAGCACAGATACGCAGTATTTT CASSLAGKSTDTQYF
- TRBJ2-2 few TRBV20-1 TGCAGTGCTAGCTATGGAGCCGCGAACACCGGGGAGCTGTTTTTT CSASYGAANTGELFF
TRBD1 TRBJ2-7 once TRBV5-5 TGTGCCAGCAGATCCATGCCGGGACAGGACCCGCGCTTC CASRSMPGQDPRF
TRBD1 TRBJ2-5 few TRBV12-3/TRBV12-4 TGTGCCAGCAGTTTGGACAGGGGGGAGACCCAGTACTTC CASSLDRGETQYF
TRBD1 TRBJ2-2 few TRBV20-1 TGCAGTGCTCGACAGGGGTCCGGGGAGCTGTTTTTT CSARQGSGELFF
TRBD1 TRBJ2-1 once TRBV28 TGTGCCAGCAGTTCCCACGATGCTGGACAGGGTCGCAATGAGCAGTTCTTC CASSSHDAGQGRNEQFF
TRBD2 TRBJ2-3 - TRBV4-2 TGTGCCAGCAGCCCCCGCACACTAGCGGGGGTGGAGGGAGATACGCAGTATTTT CASSPRTLAGVEGDTQYF
TRBD1 TRBJ2-7 - TRBV9 TGTGCCAGCAGCGTAGGCCCAGGGGGTCTCTACGAGCAGTACTTC CASSVGPGGLYEQYF
TRBD1 TRBJ2-7 - TRBV28 TGTGCCAGCACCCTTAGTTTGGCAGGGGGACACGAGCAGTACTTC CASTLSLAGGHEQYF
- TRBJ1-1 - TRBV5-1 TGCGCCAGTGGAGGGGATGGTGAAGCTTTCTTT CASGGDGEAFF
- TRBJ2-3 - TRBV6-5 TGTGCCAGCAGTTACTCGCGTGGGTCGAGCACAGATACGCAGTATTTT CASSYSRGSSTDTQYF
- TRBJ2-1 - TRBV20-1 TGCAGTGCTAGCGGGTTGGAAGGTTATGAGCAGTTCTTC CSASGLEGYEQFF
- TRBJ2-7 few TRBV10-3 TGTGCCATCAGTTCTCAGTCCGGGTCCACCTACGAGCAGTACTTC CAISSQSGSTYEQYF
- TRBJ2-7 once TRBV7-9 TGTGCCAGCAGCTTGGGAGCAAATAAATACGAGCAGTACTTC CASSLGANKYEQYF